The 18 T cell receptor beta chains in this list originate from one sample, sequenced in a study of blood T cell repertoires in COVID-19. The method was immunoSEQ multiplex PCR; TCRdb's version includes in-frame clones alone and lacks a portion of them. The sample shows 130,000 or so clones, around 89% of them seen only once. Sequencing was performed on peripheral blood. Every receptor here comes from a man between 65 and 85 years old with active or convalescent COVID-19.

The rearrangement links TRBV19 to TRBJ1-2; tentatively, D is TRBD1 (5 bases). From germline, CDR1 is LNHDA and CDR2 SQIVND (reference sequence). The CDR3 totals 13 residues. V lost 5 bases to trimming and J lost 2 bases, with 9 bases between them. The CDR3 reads CASSGRQNYGYTF. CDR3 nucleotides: TGTGCCAGTAGTGGTAGACAGAACTATGGCTACACCTTC.

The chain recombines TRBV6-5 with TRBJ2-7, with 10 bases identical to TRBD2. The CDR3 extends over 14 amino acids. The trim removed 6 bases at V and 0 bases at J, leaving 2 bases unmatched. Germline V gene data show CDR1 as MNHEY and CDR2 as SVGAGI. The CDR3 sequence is CASRGLAASYEQYF. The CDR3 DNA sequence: TGTGCCAGCAGAGGACTAGCGGCCTCCTACGAGCAGTACTTC.

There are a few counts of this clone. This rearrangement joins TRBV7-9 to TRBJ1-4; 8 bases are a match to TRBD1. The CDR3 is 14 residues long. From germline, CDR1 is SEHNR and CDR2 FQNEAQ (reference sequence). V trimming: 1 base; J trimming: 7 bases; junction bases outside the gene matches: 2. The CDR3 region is CASSLGQGAEKLFF. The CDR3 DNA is TGTGCCAGCAGCTTAGGGCAGGGGGCTGAAAAACTGTTTTTT. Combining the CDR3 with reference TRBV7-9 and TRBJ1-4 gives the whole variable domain DTGVSQNPRHKITKRGQNVTFRCDPISEHNRLYWYRQTLGQGPEFLTYFQNEAQLEKSRLLSDRFSAERPKGSFSTLEIQRTEQGDSAMYLCASSLGQGAEKLFFGSGTQLSVL.

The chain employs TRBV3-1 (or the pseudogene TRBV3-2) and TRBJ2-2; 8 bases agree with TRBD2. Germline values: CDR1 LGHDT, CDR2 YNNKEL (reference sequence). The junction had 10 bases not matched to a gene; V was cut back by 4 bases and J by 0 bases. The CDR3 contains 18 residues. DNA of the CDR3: TGTGCCAGCAGCCGTGCCCTATTGACTAGCGCGAACACCGGGGAGCTGTTTTTT. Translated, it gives CASSRALLTSANTGELFF.

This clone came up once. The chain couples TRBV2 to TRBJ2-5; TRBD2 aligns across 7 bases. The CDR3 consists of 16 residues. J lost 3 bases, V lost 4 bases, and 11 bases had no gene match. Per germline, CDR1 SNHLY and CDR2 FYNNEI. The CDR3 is CASSVRGSKGKETQYF. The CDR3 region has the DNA TGTGCCAGCAGTGTCCGCGGGAGCAAGGGGAAAGAGACCCAGTACTTC.

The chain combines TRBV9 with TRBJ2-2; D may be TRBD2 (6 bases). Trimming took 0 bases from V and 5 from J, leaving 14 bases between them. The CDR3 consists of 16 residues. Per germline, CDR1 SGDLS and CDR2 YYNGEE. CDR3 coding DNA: TGTGCCAGCAGCGTAGGAGGGGACTGGAGGACCGGGGAGCTGTTTTTT. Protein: CASSVGGDWRTGELFF.

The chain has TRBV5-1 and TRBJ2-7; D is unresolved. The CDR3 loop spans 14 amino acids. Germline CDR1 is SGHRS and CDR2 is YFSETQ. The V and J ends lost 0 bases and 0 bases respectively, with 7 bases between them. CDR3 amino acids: CASSLEPSSYEQYF. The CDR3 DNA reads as TGCGCCAGCAGCTTGGAACCCAGCTCCTACGAGCAGTACTTC.

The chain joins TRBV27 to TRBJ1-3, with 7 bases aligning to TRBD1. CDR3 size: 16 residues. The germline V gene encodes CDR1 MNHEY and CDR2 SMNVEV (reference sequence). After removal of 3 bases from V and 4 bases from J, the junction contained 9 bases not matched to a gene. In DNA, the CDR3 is TGTGCCAGCAGTTTGCCGGGACAGATTCCAGGAAACACCATATATTTT. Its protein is CASSLPGQIPGNTIYF.

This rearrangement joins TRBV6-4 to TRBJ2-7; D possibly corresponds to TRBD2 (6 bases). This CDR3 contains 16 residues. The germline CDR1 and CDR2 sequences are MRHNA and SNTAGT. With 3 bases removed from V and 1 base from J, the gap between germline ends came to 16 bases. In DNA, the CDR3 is TGTGCCAGCAGTGAGTCAGGCGGGACCCCTTCCTACGAGCAGTACTTC. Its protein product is CASSESGGTPSYEQYF.

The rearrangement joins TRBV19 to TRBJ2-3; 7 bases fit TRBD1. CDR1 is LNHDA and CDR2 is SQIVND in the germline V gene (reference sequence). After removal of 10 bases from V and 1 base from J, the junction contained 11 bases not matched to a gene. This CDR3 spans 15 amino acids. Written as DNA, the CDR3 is TGTGCCACGTCGCCTGGTGGACAGGGCACAGATACGCAGTATTTT. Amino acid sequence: CATSPGGQGTDTQYF.

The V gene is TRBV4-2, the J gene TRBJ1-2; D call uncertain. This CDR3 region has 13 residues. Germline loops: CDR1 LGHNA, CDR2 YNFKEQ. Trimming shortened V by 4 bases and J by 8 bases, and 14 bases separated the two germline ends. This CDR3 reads CASSLTGEGGYTF. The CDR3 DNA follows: TGTGCCAGCAGCCTAACGGGTGAAGGAGGCTACACCTTC.

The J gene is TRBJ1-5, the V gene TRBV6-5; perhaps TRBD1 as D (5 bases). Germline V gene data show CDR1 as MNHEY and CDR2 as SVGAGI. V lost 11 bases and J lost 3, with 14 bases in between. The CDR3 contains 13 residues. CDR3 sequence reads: CAVKGFVNQPQHF. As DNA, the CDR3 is TGTGCCGTCAAGGGGTTTGTCAATCAGCCCCAGCATTTT.

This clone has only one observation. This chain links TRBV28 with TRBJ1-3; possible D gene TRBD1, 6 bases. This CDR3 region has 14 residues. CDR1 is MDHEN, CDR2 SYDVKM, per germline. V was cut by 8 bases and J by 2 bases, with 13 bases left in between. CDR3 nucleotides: TGTGCCAGCCTCAACAGGGCCGCTGGAAACACCATATATTTT. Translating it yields CASLNRAAGNTIYF. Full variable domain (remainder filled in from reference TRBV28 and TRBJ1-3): DVKVTQSSRYLVKRTGEKVFLECVQDMDHENMFWYRQDPGLGLRLIYFSYDVKMKEKGDIPEGYSVSREKKERFSLILESASTNQTSMYLCASLNRAAGNTIYFGEGSWLTVV.

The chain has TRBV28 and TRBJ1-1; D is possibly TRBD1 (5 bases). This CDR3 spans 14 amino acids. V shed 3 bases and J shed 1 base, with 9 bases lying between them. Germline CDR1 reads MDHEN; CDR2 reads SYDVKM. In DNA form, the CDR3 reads TGTGCCAGCAGTTTTGGGGGGTCGAACACTGAAGCTTTCTTT. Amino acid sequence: CASSFGGSNTEAFF.

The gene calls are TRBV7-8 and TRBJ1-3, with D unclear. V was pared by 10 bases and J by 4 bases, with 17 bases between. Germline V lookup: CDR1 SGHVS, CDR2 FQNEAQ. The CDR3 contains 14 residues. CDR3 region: CATSAGVSGNTIYF. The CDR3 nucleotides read TGTGCCACCTCCGCGGGAGTCTCCGGAAACACCATATATTTT.

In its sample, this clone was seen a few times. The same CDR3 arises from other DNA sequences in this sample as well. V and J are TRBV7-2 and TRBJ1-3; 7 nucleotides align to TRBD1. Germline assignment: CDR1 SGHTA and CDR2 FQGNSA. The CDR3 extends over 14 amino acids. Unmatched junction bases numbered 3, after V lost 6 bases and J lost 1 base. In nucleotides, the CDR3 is TGTGCCAGCAGAGTACAGGGGTCTGGAAACACCATATATTTT. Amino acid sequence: CASRVQGSGNTIYF.

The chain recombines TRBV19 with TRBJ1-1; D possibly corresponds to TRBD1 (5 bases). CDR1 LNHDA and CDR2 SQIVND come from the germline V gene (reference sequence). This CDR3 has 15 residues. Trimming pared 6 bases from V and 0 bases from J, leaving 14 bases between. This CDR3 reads CASSRAGNVNTEAFF. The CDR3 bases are TGTGCCAGTAGCCGGGCAGGGAACGTGAACACTGAAGCTTTCTTT.

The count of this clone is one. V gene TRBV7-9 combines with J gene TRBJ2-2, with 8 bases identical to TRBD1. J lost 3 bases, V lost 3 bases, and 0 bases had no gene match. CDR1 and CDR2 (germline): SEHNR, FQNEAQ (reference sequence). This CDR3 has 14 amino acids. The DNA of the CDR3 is TGTGCCAGCAGCTTGACAGGGGACACCGGGGAGCTGTTTTTT. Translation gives CASSLTGDTGELFF.